A selection of T cell receptor beta chains follows, all from one sample in a study of early T cells in non-severe SARS-CoV-2 infection. TCRdb re-derived calls from the 5' RACE reads in MiXCR, one entry per CDR3 protein. The sample yields tens of thousands of distinct CDR3 sequences, almost 4.5% seen once. The specimen sequenced was whole blood. The receptors shown here come from an adult who was a healthcare worker with PCR-confirmed SARS-CoV-2 infection or an uninfected control (not recorded which). CDR3s include the opening cysteine and the closing phenylalanine or tryptophan. The order of the fields is clone size, D gene, CDR3 length, V gene, J gene, CDR3 DNA, CDR3 protein. The D gene is left open where the match is weak. Size values are once, few and many counts, or a class for expanded clones, and some rows have none.

once,NA,15,TRBV5-5,TRBJ2-3,TGTGCCAGCAGCTTATCATGGAGCAGGACAGATACGCAGTATTTT,CASSLSWSRTDTQYF
many,NA,12,TRBV6-1,TRBJ2-7,TGTGCCAGCAGTGGGGGACACTCCGAGCAGTACTTC,CASSGGHSEQYF
many,NA,15,TRBV5-4,TRBJ2-7,TGTGCCAGCAGTCCCGGGACGGGGATGTCCTACGAGCAGTACTTC,CASSPGTGMSYEQYF
few,NA,14,TRBV3-1,TRBJ1-1,TGTGCCAGCAGCCAAGAAGGTAGGGGATTTGGAGCTTTCTTT,CASSQEGRGFGAFF
many,NA,13,TRBV7-3,TRBJ2-2,TGTGCCAGCAGCTCGGCAAACACCGGGGAGCTGTTTTTT,CASSSANTGELFF
many,NA,14,TRBV6-5,TRBJ2-2,TGTGCCAGCAGTTACCAAGGACTCACCGGGGAGCTGTTTTTT,CASSYQGLTGELFF
many,NA,13,TRBV10-3,TRBJ2-5,TGTGCCATCAGTGGCAGGACACAAGAGACCCAGTACTTC,CAISGRTQETQYF
many,TRBD1,14,TRBV5-5,TRBJ2-7,TGTGCCAGCAGCTGGACAGGGGACCTCTACGAGCAGTACTTC,CASSWTGDLYEQYF
many,TRBD2,16,TRBV6-6,TRBJ2-3,TGTGCCAGCTCCCCCCCCAGCGGGGGGGGCACAGATACGCAGTATTTT,CASSPPSGGGTDTQYF
many,NA,12,TRBV18,TRBJ1-1,TGTGCCAGCTCACCATATGCCCATGAAGCTTTCTTT,CASSPYAHEAFF
many,TRBD2,14,TRBV12-3/TRBV12-4,TRBJ2-1,TGTGCCAGCAGTGGCCCTCTAGCGGGTAATGAGCAGTTCTTC,CASSGPLAGNEQFF
many,NA,16,TRBV5-1,TRBJ1-1,TGCGCCAGCAGCTTGGAAGTTGGACCGTTGAACACTGAAGCTTTCTTT,CASSLEVGPLNTEAFF
many,NA,15,TRBV29-1,TRBJ2-7,TGCAGCGTTGAAGAGTGGTCCGAGGAGTTGCGGGAGCAGTACTTC,CSVEEWSEELREQYF
many,NA,14,TRBV11-2,TRBJ2-2,TGTGCCAGCAGCCAGGACAGGAACACCGGGGAGCTGTTTTTT,CASSQDRNTGELFF
many,NA,15,TRBV27,TRBJ2-7,TGTGCCAGCAGTCGTCCGGGACTGAATCCGTACGAGCAGTACTTC,CASSRPGLNPYEQYF
many,TRBD1,13,TRBV6-6,TRBJ2-3,TGTGCCAGCAGTTACGGGACAGGGCCGGACCAGTATTTT,CASSYGTGPDQYF
many,NA,13,TRBV19,TRBJ1-1,TGTGCCAGTAGGGACACCATGAACACTGAAGCTTTCTTT,CASRDTMNTEAFF
many,NA,12,TRBV7-2,TRBJ2-3,TGTGCCAGCAGCACCCGCACAGATACGCAGTATTTT,CASSTRTDTQYF
NA,NA,14,TRBV7-9,TRBJ2-4,TGTGCCAGCAGCCTCGGACAGACAAAAAACATTCAGTACTTC,CASSLGQTKNIQYF
many,TRBD1,17,TRBV9,TRBJ1-3,TGTGCCAGCAGCCTAGAGGGGGCCTACCACTCTGGAAACACCATATATTTT,CASSLEGAYHSGNTIYF
medium-sized,NA,14,TRBV4-3,TRBJ2-1,TGCGCCAGCAGCCAAGGGGTAGTTCGGAATGAGCAGTTCTTC,CASSQGVVRNEQFF
few,NA,16,TRBV5-1,TRBJ2-5,TGCGCCAGCAGCTTGTGGGGGACACCCCTCCAAGAGACCCAGTACTTC,CASSLWGTPLQETQYF
many,NA,16,TRBV7-9,TRBJ1-1,TGTGCCAGCAGCCCATTAGTTACGGCGGTTTGGACTGAAGCTTTCTTT,CASSPLVTAVWTEAFF
many,NA,16,TRBV25-1,TRBJ2-1,TGTGCCAGCAGTGAGGGGTTTTCAAGCTCCTACAATGAGCAGTTCTTC,CASSEGFSSSYNEQFF
medium-sized,NA,12,TRBV20-1,TRBJ1-1,TGCAGTGCTAGAGATAGGTTGGGAGAAGCTTTCTTT,CSARDRLGEAFF
medium-sized,NA,17,TRBV10-3,TRBJ2-2,TGTGCCATCCCCGGGGACGGGGGCGCTCGCGACACCGGGGAGCTGTTTTTT,CAIPGDGGARDTGELFF
many,TRBD2,15,TRBV2,TRBJ2-2,TGTGCCAGCAGTGGTAAAGGGGAGCGGGACGGGGAGCTGTTTTTT,CASSGKGERDGELFF
many,NA,11,TRBV7-2,TRBJ2-1,TGTGCCAGCACCGGCAGTAATGAGCAGTTCTTC,CASTGSNEQFF
many,NA,16,TRBV7-2,TRBJ1-3,TGTGCCAGCAGCTTAGCGCTGGGGAGCTCTGGAAACACCATATATTTT,CASSLALGSSGNTIYF
many,NA,15,TRBV7-6,TRBJ2-5,TGTGCCAGCAGCTCGCGTCGACAGGTGAAAGAGACCCAGTACTTC,CASSSRRQVKETQYF
many,NA,15,TRBV28,TRBJ1-6,TGTGCCAGCAGTGAGTTCACCCAGGGAGCTTCACCCCTCCACTTT,CASSEFTQGASPLHF
many,NA,14,TRBV20-1,TRBJ2-1,TGCAGTGCTCGAACTAGTCTTTCCTACAATGAGCAGTTCTTC,CSARTSLSYNEQFF
many,NA,14,TRBV10-1,TRBJ2-7,TGCGCCAGCAGTGAGGACACAGGCCCCTACGAGCAGTACTTC,CASSEDTGPYEQYF
NA,TRBD1,15,TRBV7-8,TRBJ1-2,TGTGCCAGCAGCTTAGGCCCGGGACAGGGGTACAGCTACACCTTC,CASSLGPGQGYSYTF
many,TRBD1,14,TRBV20-1,TRBJ1-4,TGCAGTTCCACCCCAGACAGGGTGGACGAAAAACTGTTTTTT,CSSTPDRVDEKLFF
medium-sized,NA,14,TRBV10-3,TRBJ2-7,TGTGCCATCAGTGAGTCGGGGCGTCACAACGAGCAGTACTTC,CAISESGRHNEQYF
few,TRBD1,15,TRBV2,TRBJ2-4,TGTGCCAGCAGGGAAGGGACAGGGGGATGGAACATTCAGTACTTC,CASREGTGGWNIQYF
many,TRBD1,14,TRBV7-9,TRBJ1-5,TGTGCCAGCAGCCGGGACAGCCCTAATCAGCCCCAGCATTTT,CASSRDSPNQPQHF
few,NA,14,TRBV3-1,TRBJ1-6,TGTGCCAGCAGCCTTCTCGGAGGCGCTTCACCCCTCCACTTT,CASSLLGGASPLHF
many,NA,14,TRBV28,TRBJ1-5,TGTGCCAGCAGTTTAAACCCTATGGCTCAGCCCCAGCATTTT,CASSLNPMAQPQHF
many,NA,13,TRBV30,TRBJ2-7,TGTGCCTGGAGTTACGACAGCACCTACGAGCAGTACTTC,CAWSYDSTYEQYF
many,NA,13,TRBV30,TRBJ1-2,TGTGCCTGGAGTGAAGGACAGAACTATGGCTACACCTTC,CAWSEGQNYGYTF